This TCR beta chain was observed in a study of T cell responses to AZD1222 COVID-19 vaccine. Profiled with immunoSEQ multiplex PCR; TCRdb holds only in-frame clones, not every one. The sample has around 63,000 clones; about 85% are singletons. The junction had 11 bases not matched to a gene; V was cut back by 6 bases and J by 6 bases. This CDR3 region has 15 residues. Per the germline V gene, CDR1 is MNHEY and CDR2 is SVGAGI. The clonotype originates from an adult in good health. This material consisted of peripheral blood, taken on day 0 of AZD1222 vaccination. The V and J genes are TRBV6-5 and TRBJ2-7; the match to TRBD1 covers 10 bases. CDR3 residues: CASRAAGTGVFEQYF. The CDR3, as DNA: TGTGCCAGCAGAGCCGCCGGGACAGGGGTTTTCGAGCAGTACTTC.